The T cell receptor (beta chain) described here comes from a study of cytomegalovirus exposure and HLA in healthy donors. Points from the study as a whole: Versus the approximately 670-donor mean, an Asian-associated ancestry cluster reportedly showed fewer N-insertions in a later analysis. In an earlier analysis, about 87% or about 30%: the productive usage of most TCR beta V segments.

In germline, CDR1 is SQVTM, CDR2 ANQGSEA. CDR3 length: 15 residues. V gave up 0 bases and J gave up 5 bases; unmatched junction bases: 5. For this clone: The antigen remains undetermined.

The study ran its PCR with 60 Vbeta and 13 Jbeta primers. Clones were read by immunoSEQ multiplex PCR, and TCRdb kept only the in-frame ones, dropping some. The repertoire shows approximately 61,000 clones; the top ten hold 2.1%. Each donor was healthy, and each was a bone marrow donor. The sequence derives from a woman between 18 and 29 years old in good health and CMV-seronegative. J is TRBJ1-1 and V is TRBV29-1, with 11 bases identical to TRBD1. Sequenced sample: PBMCs. The CDR3 is CSVEDRTGGDTEAFF. The CDR3 DNA reads as TGCAGCGTTGAAGATAGGACAGGGGGCGATACTGAAGCTTTCTTT.